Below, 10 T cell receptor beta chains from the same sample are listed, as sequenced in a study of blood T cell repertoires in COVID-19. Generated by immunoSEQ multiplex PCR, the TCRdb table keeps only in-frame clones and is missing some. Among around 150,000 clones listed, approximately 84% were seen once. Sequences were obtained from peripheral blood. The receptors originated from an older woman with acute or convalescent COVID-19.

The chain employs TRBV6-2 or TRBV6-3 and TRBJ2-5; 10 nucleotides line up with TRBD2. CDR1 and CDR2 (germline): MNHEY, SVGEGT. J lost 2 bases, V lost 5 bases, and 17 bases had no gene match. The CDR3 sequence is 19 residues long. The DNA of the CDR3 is TGTGCCAGCAGTACCACTAGCGGGATTCGGCGGTACGGGCAAGAGACCCAGTACTTC. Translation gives CASSTTSGIRRYGQETQYF.

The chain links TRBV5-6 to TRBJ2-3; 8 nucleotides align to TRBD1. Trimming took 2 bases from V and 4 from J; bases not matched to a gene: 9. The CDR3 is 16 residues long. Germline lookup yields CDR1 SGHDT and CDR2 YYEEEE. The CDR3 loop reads CASSLQTGGYADTQYF. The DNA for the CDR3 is TGTGCCAGCAGCTTACAAACAGGGGGGTACGCAGATACGCAGTATTTT.

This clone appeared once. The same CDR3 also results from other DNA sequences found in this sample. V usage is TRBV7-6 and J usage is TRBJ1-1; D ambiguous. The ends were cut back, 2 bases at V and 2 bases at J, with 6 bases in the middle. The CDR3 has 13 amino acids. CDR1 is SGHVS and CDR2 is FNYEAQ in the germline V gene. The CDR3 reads CASSLQENTEAFF. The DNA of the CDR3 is TGTGCCAGCAGCTTACAGGAAAACACTGAAGCTTTCTTT.

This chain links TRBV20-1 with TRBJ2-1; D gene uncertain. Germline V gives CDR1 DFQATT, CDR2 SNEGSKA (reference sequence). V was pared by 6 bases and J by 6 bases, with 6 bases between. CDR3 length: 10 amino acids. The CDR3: CSALSNEQFF. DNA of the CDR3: TGCAGTGCCCTCTCCAATGAGCAGTTCTTC.

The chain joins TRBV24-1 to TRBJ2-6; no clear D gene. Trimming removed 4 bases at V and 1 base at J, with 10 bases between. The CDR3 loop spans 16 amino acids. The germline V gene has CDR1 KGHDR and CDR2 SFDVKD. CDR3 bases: TGTGCCACCAGTGACCCGCAGAGGTCTGGGGCCAACGTCCTGACTTTC. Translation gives CATSDPQRSGANVLTF.

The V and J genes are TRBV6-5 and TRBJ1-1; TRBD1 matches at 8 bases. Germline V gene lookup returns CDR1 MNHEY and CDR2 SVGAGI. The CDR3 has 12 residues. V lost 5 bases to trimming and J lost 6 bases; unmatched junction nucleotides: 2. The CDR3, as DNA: TGTGCCAGCAGTACAGGGGGTTCTGAAGCTTTCTTT. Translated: CASSTGGSEAFF.

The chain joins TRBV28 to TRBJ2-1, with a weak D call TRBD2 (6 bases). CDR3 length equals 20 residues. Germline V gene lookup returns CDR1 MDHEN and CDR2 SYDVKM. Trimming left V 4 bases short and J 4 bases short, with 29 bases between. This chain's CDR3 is CASSYTVAGLQNKIYNEQFF. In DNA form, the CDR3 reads TGTGCCAGCAGTTATACCGTCGCGGGGCTGCAAAATAAGATTTACAATGAGCAGTTCTTC.

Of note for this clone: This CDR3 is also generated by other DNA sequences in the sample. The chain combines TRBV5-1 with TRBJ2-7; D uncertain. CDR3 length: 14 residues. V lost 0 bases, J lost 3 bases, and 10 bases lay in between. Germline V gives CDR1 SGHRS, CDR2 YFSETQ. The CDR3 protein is CASSLEDRGYEQYF. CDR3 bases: TGCGCCAGCAGCTTGGAAGATAGAGGCTACGAGCAGTACTTC.

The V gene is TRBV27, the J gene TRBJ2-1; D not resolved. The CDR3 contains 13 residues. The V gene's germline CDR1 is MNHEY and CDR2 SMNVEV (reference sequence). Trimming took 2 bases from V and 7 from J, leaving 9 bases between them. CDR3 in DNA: TGTGCCAGCAGTTTAAATTTTCCGAATGAGCAGTTCTTC. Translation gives CASSLNFPNEQFF.

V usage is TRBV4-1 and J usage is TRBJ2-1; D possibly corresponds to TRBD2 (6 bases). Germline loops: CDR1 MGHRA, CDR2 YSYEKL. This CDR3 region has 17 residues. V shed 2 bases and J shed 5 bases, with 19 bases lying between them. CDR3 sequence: CASSQRIGGLLNNEQFF. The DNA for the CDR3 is TGCGCCAGCAGCCAAAGGATTGGAGGACTACTAAACAATGAGCAGTTCTTC.